The entry below gives a single TCR beta chain sequence along with its context. This CDR3 has 14 residues. The V gene end was trimmed by 3 bases and the J gene end by 6 bases; junction bases not matched to a gene: 5. Germline V gives CDR1 SEHNR, CDR2 FQNEAQ (reference sequence). Reverse transcribed after extraction, RNA yielded cDNA as the sequencing template. TCRdb keeps only in-frame clones here, not all; method: immunoSEQ multiplex PCR. Among over 100,000 clones listed, approximately 49% were seen once. The entry originates in a study of CD8+ T cells in alopecia areata. The J gene is TRBJ2-5, the V gene TRBV7-9; TRBD2 matches 9 bases. The material sequenced was CD8+ T cells sorted from blood, taken at week 0. The TCR originated in a human donor with alopecia areata. The CDR3 nucleotides read TGTGCCAGCAGCTTGCCTAGCGGGGATCAGACCCAGTACTTC. Protein: CASSLPSGDQTQYF. The whole variable domain, remainder taken from reference TRBV7-9 and TRBJ2-5, is DTGVSQNPRHKITKRGQNVTFRCDPISEHNRLYWYRQTLGQGPEFLTYFQNEAQLEKSRLLSDRFSAERPKGSFSTLEIQRTEQGDSAMYLCASSLPSGDQTQYFGPGTRLLVL.